These T cell receptor beta chains were read from a single sample in a study of T cells in Graves' hyperthyroidism and ophthalmopathy. TCRdb re-derived calls from the multiplex PCR reads in MiXCR, one entry per CDR3 protein. The table records 650,000 to 850,000 distinct CDR3 sequences, about 17% of them present only once. Specimen: blood. The receptors derive from a woman aged 45-65 years with Graves' hyperthyroidism that later progressed to Graves' ophthalmopathy. Both conserved end residues are trimmed from each CDR3. Size is stated for part of the rows, as once, few or many counts, or as a class when the clone is expanded.

CDR3 length: 13
clone size: few
J gene: TRBJ2-7
V gene: TRBV4-1
CDR3 protein: ASSQVPSSSYEQY

CDR3 length: 11
clone size: many
J gene: TRBJ2-7
V gene: TRBV6-5
CDR3 protein: ASSYSGSYEQY

CDR3 length: 13
clone size: many
J gene: TRBJ1-1
V gene: TRBV11-1
CDR3 protein: ASSFYRVSDTEAF

CDR3 length: 13
clone size: many
J gene: TRBJ2-3
V gene: TRBV3-1
CDR3 protein: ASSQDPPRGDTQY

CDR3 length: 15
clone size: many
J gene: TRBJ2-3
V gene: TRBV15
CDR3 protein: ATSSDWGDRDTDTQY

CDR3 length: 11
clone size: -
J gene: TRBJ2-6
V gene: TRBV20-1
CDR3 protein: SAAYSGANVLT

CDR3 length: 10
clone size: -
J gene: TRBJ2-2
V gene: TRBV27
CDR3 protein: ASSSPPGELF

CDR3 length: 12
clone size: few
J gene: TRBJ1-4
V gene: TRBV12-3/TRBV12-4
CDR3 protein: ASSLSGWNEKLF

CDR3 length: 12
clone size: few
J gene: TRBJ2-1
V gene: TRBV5-6
CDR3 protein: ASEFFRDYNEQF

CDR3 length: 15
clone size: -
J gene: TRBJ2-2
V gene: TRBV27
CDR3 protein: ASSFTGLAGVTGELF

CDR3 length: 12
clone size: -
J gene: TRBJ1-6
V gene: TRBV9
CDR3 protein: ASSVRDSNSPLH

CDR3 length: 12
clone size: -
J gene: TRBJ2-7
V gene: TRBV5-1
CDR3 protein: ASSIGQGEYEQY

CDR3 length: 14
clone size: -
J gene: TRBJ2-1
V gene: TRBV4-1
CDR3 protein: ASSPPLDGTYNEQF

CDR3 length: 14
clone size: few
J gene: TRBJ1-4
V gene: TRBV7-2
CDR3 protein: ASSENRVVTNEKLF

CDR3 length: 21
clone size: few
J gene: TRBJ2-6
V gene: TRBV12-3/TRBV12-4
CDR3 protein: ASSSTPWEPGQGPDSGANVLT

CDR3 length: 13
clone size: few
J gene: TRBJ1-1
V gene: TRBV6-5
CDR3 protein: ASSYSGPGNTEAF

CDR3 length: 13
clone size: -
J gene: TRBJ2-1
V gene: TRBV6-2/TRBV6-3
CDR3 protein: ASSPPGTPSNEQF

CDR3 length: 12
clone size: -
J gene: TRBJ2-5
V gene: TRBV5-1
CDR3 protein: ASSFDGVGETQY

CDR3 length: 13
clone size: few
J gene: TRBJ2-5
V gene: TRBV27
CDR3 protein: ASRTYREKGETQY

CDR3 length: 16
clone size: many
J gene: TRBJ2-1
V gene: TRBV3-1
CDR3 protein: ASSQDFASGGAGNEQF

CDR3 length: 9
clone size: few
J gene: TRBJ1-2
V gene: TRBV6-2/TRBV6-3
CDR3 protein: ASRDSYGYT

CDR3 length: 13
clone size: few
J gene: TRBJ2-7
V gene: TRBV6-5
CDR3 protein: ASSYSIDRGHEQY

CDR3 length: 14
clone size: -
J gene: TRBJ2-3
V gene: TRBV29-1
CDR3 protein: SVTRSTTEYTDTQY

CDR3 length: 11
clone size: many
J gene: TRBJ2-3
V gene: TRBV7-9
CDR3 protein: ASSPAGGDTQY

CDR3 length: 9
clone size: -
J gene: TRBJ1-2
V gene: TRBV6-1
CDR3 protein: ASTTEYGYT

CDR3 length: 11
clone size: -
J gene: TRBJ2-1
V gene: TRBV15
CDR3 protein: ATSWEGGNEQF